The 9 T cell receptor beta chains below all came from one sample that was sequenced in a study of T cells in Graves' hyperthyroidism and ophthalmopathy. Researchers took RNA transcripts and amplified the TCR beta CDR3 regions from them. TCR CDR3 regions were first amplified by RT-PCR with HTBI primers. TCRdb redid the calling of the multiplex PCR reads with MiXCR, one entry per CDR3 protein. The sample holds about 590,000 distinct CDR3 sequences; 15% to 19% are singletons and the top ten take around 7.3%. The specimen was blood. The receptors originated from a woman in her thirties with Graves' hyperthyroidism.

This clonotype was found many times. This chain links TRBV13 with TRBJ1-5; D gene uncertain. Germline lookup yields CDR1 PRHDT and CDR2 FYEKMQ (reference sequence). The CDR3 totals 14 residues. Between the trimmed V and J ends, which lost 5 bases and 0 bases, there was a span of 8 bases. CDR3 amino acids: CASSHRDSNQPQHF. The CDR3 coding sequence is TGTGCCAGCAGCCACAGAGATAGCAATCAGCCCCAGCATTTT.

Regarding this clonotype: One base away lies a much larger clone, so this may be a sequencing read error. The chain recombines TRBV6-1 with TRBJ2-2, with TRBD1 matching 8 bases. The germline V gene encodes CDR1 MNHNS and CDR2 SASEGT. The CDR3 length is 13 residues. CDR3 region: CASTRTGTGELSF. Here the CDR3 DNA reads TGTGCCAGCACTAGGACAGGGACCGGGGAGCTGTCTTTT.

This clonotype was counted ten times or more. V is TRBV5-4 and J is TRBJ2-5, with D possibly being TRBD1 (6 bases). Between the trimmed V and J ends, which lost 0 bases and 2 bases, there was a span of 8 bases. Germline assignment: CDR1 SGHNT and CDR2 YYREEE (reference sequence). The CDR3 contains 14 residues. The CDR3 is CASSLDRDQETQYF. In nucleotides, the CDR3 is TGTGCCAGCAGCTTGGACAGGGATCAAGAGACCCAGTACTTC.

This clonotype was found many times. The chain is built from TRBV11-2 and TRBJ2-5; unclear D gene. The CDR3 extends over 14 amino acids. In germline, CDR1 is SGHAT, CDR2 FQNNGV. The V gene lost 1 base and the J gene lost 6 bases, with 12 bases spanning the gap. The CDR3 bases are TGTGCCAGCAGCTTAGGTCCTAGTTCTAAGACCCAGTACTTC. It specifies CASSLGPSSKTQYF. Supplemented by reference TRBV11-2 and TRBJ2-5, the full variable domain reads EAGVAQSPRYKIIEKRQSVAFWCNPISGHATLYWYQQILGQGPKLLIQFQNNGVVDDSQLPKDRFSAERLKGVDSTLKIQPAKLEDSAVYLCASSLGPSSKTQYFGPGTRLLVL.

The rearrangement joins TRBV20-1 to TRBJ2-2; 10 bases are a match to TRBD1. V trimming: 5 bases; J trimming: 4 bases; junction bases outside the gene matches: 7. The CDR3 is made up of 15 amino acids. The V gene's germline CDR1 is DFQATT and CDR2 SNEGSKA (reference sequence). Here the CDR3 DNA reads TGCAGTGCTGCCCCGGGACAGGGGTCCACCGGGGAGCTGTTTTTT. Its translation: CSAAPGQGSTGELFF.

This clonotype was seen a few times. The chain has TRBV7-2 and TRBJ2-2; no clear D gene. The length of the CDR3 is 16 residues. The V gene lost 4 bases and the J gene lost 5 bases, with 17 bases spanning the gap. Germline-derived CDR1 and CDR2 are SGHTA and FQGNSA. The CDR3 coding sequence is TGTGCCAGCAGCTCTAGTCCCTCCAGCAGGACCGGGGAGCTGTTTTTT. Translated, it gives CASSSSPSSRTGELFF. The whole variable domain, remainder taken from reference TRBV7-2 and TRBJ2-2, is GAGVSQSPSNKVTEKGKDVELRCDPISGHTALYWYRQSLGQGLEFLIYFQGNSAPDKSGLPSDRFSAERTGGSVSTLTIQRTQQEDSAVYLCASSSSPSSRTGELFFGEGSRLTVL.

This clonotype was seen ten or more times. The chain uses TRBV2 and TRBJ2-2; 9 bases line up with TRBD1. V lost 10 bases to trimming and J lost 7 bases; unmatched junction nucleotides: 7. The V gene's germline CDR1 is SNHLY and CDR2 FYNNEI. This CDR3 region has 13 residues. Here the CDR3 DNA reads TGTGCCAACAAGACAGGGGGTGACGGGGAGCTGTTTTTT. Its translation is CANKTGGDGELFF. The full variable domain, its missing parts supplied by reference TRBV2 and TRBJ2-2, is EPEVTQTPSHQVTQMGQEVILRCVPISNHLYFYWYRQILGQKVEFLVSFYNNEISEKSEIFDDQFSVERPDGSNFTLKIRSTKLEDSAMYFCANKTGGDGELFFGEGSRLTVL.

This clonotype was seen ten or more times. The chain uses TRBV15 and TRBJ2-3, with 7 nucleotides matching TRBD1. The V and J ends lost 7 bases and 4 bases, in that order; junction bases with no gene match: 11. The CDR3 runs to 15 residues. Germline loops: CDR1 LNHNV, CDR2 YYDKDF (reference sequence). CDR3 loop: CATKNRDSISDTQYF. DNA of the CDR3: TGTGCCACCAAAAACCGGGACAGTATTTCAGATACGCAGTATTTT.

This clonotype turned up a few times. Since a much larger clone is just one base distant, this may be a read error. The V call is TRBV5-6, the J call TRBJ2-1; D is unresolved. Germline assignment: CDR1 SGHDT and CDR2 YYEEEE. Trimming pared 0 bases from V and 7 bases from J, leaving 11 bases between. This CDR3 has 14 residues. The CDR3 loop is CASSLVIGLNEQFF. The CDR3 nucleotides read TGTGCCAGCAGCTTGGTGATCGGGCTGAATGAGCAGTTCTTC.